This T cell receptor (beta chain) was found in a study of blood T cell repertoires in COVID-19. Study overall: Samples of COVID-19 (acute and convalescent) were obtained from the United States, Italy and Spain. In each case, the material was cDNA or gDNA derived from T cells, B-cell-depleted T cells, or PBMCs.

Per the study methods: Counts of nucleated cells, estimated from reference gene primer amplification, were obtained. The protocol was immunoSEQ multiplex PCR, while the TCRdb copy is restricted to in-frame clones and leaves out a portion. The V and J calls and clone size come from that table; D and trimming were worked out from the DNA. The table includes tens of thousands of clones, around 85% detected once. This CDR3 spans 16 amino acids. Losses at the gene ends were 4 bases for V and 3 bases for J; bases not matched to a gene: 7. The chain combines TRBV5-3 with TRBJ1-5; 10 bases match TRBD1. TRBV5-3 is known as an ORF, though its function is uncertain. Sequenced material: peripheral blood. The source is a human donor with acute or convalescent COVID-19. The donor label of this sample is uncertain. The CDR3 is CARSGTGTGVNQPQHF. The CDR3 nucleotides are TGTGCCAGAAGCGGAACCGGGACAGGGGTCAATCAGCCCCAGCATTTT.